The clone carrying this TCR beta chain was seen once. What it binds is not known. This table comes from immunoSEQ multiplex PCR, and its TCRdb copy is limited to in-frame clones, with some not included. Of over 120,000 clones detected, roughly 89% appear once; the ten largest clones hold roughly 1.7%. Between the trimmed V and J ends, which lost 11 bases and 3 bases, there was a span of 22 bases. The length of the CDR3 is 15 residues. Germline V gives CDR1 SEHNR, CDR2 FQNEAQ (reference sequence). The data derive from a study of T cell responses to AZD1222 COVID-19 vaccine. The study, taken as a whole, reports: Spike regions recognized by vaccine-associated CD4 TCRs spanned the protein, led by 160-218 and 743-854. It was only five to seven AZD1222 recipients who were seropositive at baseline. It was only after the peak T cell response that any repertoires were sampled.

The chain links TRBV7-9 to TRBJ1-1; tentatively, D is TRBD1 (5 bases). The TCR sequence derives from an adult who received the AZD1222 COVID-19 vaccine. The starting material was peripheral blood, obtained 28 days after the second AZD1222 dose. CDR3 DNA sequence: TGTGCCGGGGGAATATTGAGGGGAGCGTACACTGAAGCTTTCTTT. It encodes CAGGILRGAYTEAFF. Full variable domain (remainder filled in from reference TRBV7-9 and TRBJ1-1): DTGVSQNPRHKITKRGQNVTFRCDPISEHNRLYWYRQTLGQGPEFLTYFQNEAQLEKSRLLSDRFSAERPKGSFSTLEIQRTEQGDSAMYLCAGGILRGAYTEAFFGQGTRLTVV.